This TCR beta chain was retrieved from a study of T cell clonality in common variable immunodeficiency. General study points: Fewer deletions and N-nucleotide insertions were reportedly seen in common variable immunodeficiency TCR beta sequences. Fewer TCRbeta clones were shared among CVID subjects than controls.

Assay used: immunoSEQ multiplex PCR; TCRdb lists only in-frame clones, some missing. The sample shows over 20,000 clones, none of them appearing just once. This clone came up a few times. Antigen: not known. The receptor was isolated from a human donor with common variable immunodeficiency. The sample consisted of peripheral blood mononuclear cells.

The CDR3 sequence: CASSWTGETEAFF. CDR3 bases read: TGTGCCAGCAGCTGGACAGGGGAAACTGAA. The V gene is TRBV7-8, the J gene TRBJ1-1; 9 bases fit TRBD1. From the germline J gene comes the end of the CDR3, since the read stops 3 residues before it. The CDR3 totals 13 residues. Germline trimming cut 4 bases from V and 5 bases from J; bases unmatched to any gene: 2. Germline V gene lookup returns CDR1 SGHVS and CDR2 FQNEAQ.